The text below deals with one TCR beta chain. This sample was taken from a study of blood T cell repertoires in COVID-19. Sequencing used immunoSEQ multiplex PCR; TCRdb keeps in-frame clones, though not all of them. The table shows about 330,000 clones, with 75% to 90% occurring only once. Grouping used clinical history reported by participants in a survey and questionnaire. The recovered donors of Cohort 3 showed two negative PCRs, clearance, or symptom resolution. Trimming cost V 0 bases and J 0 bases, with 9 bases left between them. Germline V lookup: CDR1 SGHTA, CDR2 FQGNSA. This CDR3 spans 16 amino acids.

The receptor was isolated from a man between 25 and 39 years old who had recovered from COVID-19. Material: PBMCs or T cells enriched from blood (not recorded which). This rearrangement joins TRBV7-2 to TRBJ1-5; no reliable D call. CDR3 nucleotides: TGTGCCAGCAGCTTAGCAACAGTTTATAGCAATCAGCCCCAGCATTTT. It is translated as CASSLATVYSNQPQHF.